This T cell receptor beta chain was observed in a study of shared clonotypes between healthy human individuals. Replicate PCRs for sorted subsets used around 190 ng DNA; this equaled around 29,000 T cell genomes. Source study methods: Owing to the provision of junction-only sequences devoid of quality scores by immunoSEQ, filtering differed. Repertoires were generated with immunoSEQ multiplex PCR, while TCRdb's copy carries only in-frame clones and drops some. The V and J calls and the clone size are those of that table, but D and trimming were determined from the DNA. The data hold about 1 million clones, with around 75% observed a single time. V lost 4 bases and J lost 2, with 15 bases in between. This CDR3 spans 16 amino acids. CDR1 and CDR2 from the germline V gene are GTSNPN and SVGIG (reference sequence).

Material: memory CD4+ T cells sorted from blood. Subset noted: CD45RA-negative fraction. The V gene is TRBV30, the J gene TRBJ2-6; D is possibly TRBD1 (5 bases). This TCR came from a man younger than 35 in good health. The CDR3, as DNA: TGTGCCTGGACTAAACAGGTATTAACTGGGGCCAACGTCCTGACTTTC. Translating gives CAWTKQVLTGANVLTF.